Below, 16 T cell receptor beta chains from the same sample are listed, as sequenced in a study of blood T cell repertoires in COVID-19. Profiling relied on immunoSEQ multiplex PCR, and the TCRdb table lists in-frame clones only, not all of them. The profile shows approximately 490,000 clones, 75% to 90% of them singletons. Sequencing used PBMCs or T cells enriched from blood (not recorded which). Receptor source: a woman in her sixties who had recovered from COVID-19.

CDR3 region: CASSRDRGYNEQFF. CDR3 nucleotide sequence: TGTGCCAGCAGCCGGGACAGGGGCTACAATGAGCAGTTCTTC. The chain carries TRBV5-5 and TRBJ2-1, with TRBD1 matching 10 bases. The CDR3 is 14 amino acids. Looked up from germline, CDR1 is SGHKS and CDR2 is YYEKEE (reference sequence). V shed 4 bases, J shed 3 bases, and the junction held 1 base outside the gene matches.

The chain has TRBV19 and TRBJ1-5; 7 nucleotides align to TRBD1. CDR1 is LNHDA, CDR2 SQIVND, per germline (reference sequence). CDR3 length: 16 amino acids. V lost 7 bases, J lost 1 base, and 10 bases stayed unmatched. The CDR3 region is CASTNQGGWSNQPQHF. The CDR3 DNA reads TGTGCCAGTACCAATCAGGGGGGATGGAGCAATCAGCCCCAGCATTTT.

The genes are TRBV28 and TRBJ2-5; weak D call: TRBD1 (6 bases). V was clipped by 3 bases and J by 11 bases, with 13 bases between them. CDR3 length: 12 amino acids. The germline CDR1 and CDR2 sequences are MDHEN and SYDVKM. The CDR3 reads CASSFPRQGQYF. The CDR3 DNA sequence: TGTGCCAGCAGTTTCCCCCGCCAGGGGCAGTACTTC.

The chain joins TRBV19 to TRBJ1-5; 8 bases match TRBD1. Looked up from germline, CDR1 is LNHDA and CDR2 is SQIVND (reference sequence). The CDR3 covers 16 residues. Trimming at V came to 6 bases and at J to 3 bases, leaving 10 bases not matched to a gene. CDR3 loop: CASRRTGPTYNQPQHF. The CDR3 DNA sequence: TGTGCCAGTAGGCGGACAGGGCCTACCTACAATCAGCCCCAGCATTTT.

V usage is TRBV18 and J usage is TRBJ2-3, with D tentatively TRBD2 (6 bases). V was clipped by 0 bases and J by 0 bases, with 10 bases between them. The CDR3 sequence is 16 residues long. Germline V gene data show CDR1 as KGHSH and CDR2 as LQKENI. The CDR3 sequence: CASSPPMGTSTDTQYF. For the CDR3, the DNA is TGTGCCAGCTCACCACCGATGGGGACTAGCACAGATACGCAGTATTTT.

With respect to this clone: This sample includes further DNA sequences coding for the same CDR3. The chain combines TRBV9 with TRBJ2-1, with D maybe TRBD2 (7 bases). CDR1 and CDR2 from the germline V gene are SGDLS and YYNGEE. V gave up 0 bases and J gave up 4 bases, with 11 bases separating them. This CDR3 is 15 amino acids long. CDR3 DNA sequence: TGTGCCAGCAGCGTAGGGGGGGGCCCTTACAATGAGCAGTTCTTC. As protein: CASSVGGGPYNEQFF.

The V gene is TRBV5-1, the J gene TRBJ1-1; D may be TRBD1 (5 bases). Germline V gene data show CDR1 as SGHRS and CDR2 as YFSETQ. Trimming took off 0 bases at V and 4 bases at J, with 16 bases between the two ends. The CDR3 consists of 16 residues. The DNA for the CDR3 is TGCGCCAGCAGCTTGGGCCCTTTCGGGGGGAGCACTGAAGCTTTCTTT. Translation gives CASSLGPFGGSTEAFF.

This rearrangement joins TRBV5-1 to TRBJ1-3; the D gene is possibly TRBD1 (5 bases). From germline, CDR1 is SGHRS and CDR2 YFSETQ. CDR3 size: 16 residues. The ends were cut back, 6 bases at V and 0 bases at J, with 16 bases in the middle. The CDR3 spells CASNHGGLNSGNTIYF. DNA of the CDR3: TGCGCCAGCAACCATGGGGGACTCAACTCTGGAAACACCATATATTTT.

Here the CDR3 reads CASSFRVPANTGELFF. The CDR3 region has the DNA TGTGCCAGCAGCTTCAGGGTTCCGGCGAACACCGGGGAGCTGTTTTTT. The chain is built from TRBV7-9 and TRBJ2-2; a weak D match, TRBD1 (5 bases). Between the trimmed V and J ends, which lost 3 bases and 0 bases, there was a span of 11 bases. Germline lookup yields CDR1 SEHNR and CDR2 FQNEAQ (reference sequence). The CDR3 is 16 residues long. Based on the CDR3 plus reference TRBV7-9 and TRBJ2-2, the full variable domain is DTGVSQNPRHKITKRGQNVTFRCDPISEHNRLYWYRQTLGQGPEFLTYFQNEAQLEKSRLLSDRFSAERPKGSFSTLEIQRTEQGDSAMYLCASSFRVPANTGELFFGEGSRLTVL.

V is TRBV2 and J is TRBJ2-3; TRBD1 agrees at 8 bases. Germline CDR1 is SNHLY and CDR2 is FYNNEI. The ends lost 3 bases at V and 5 bases at J; junction bases unmatched: 4. The CDR3 extends over 14 amino acids. The DNA for the CDR3 is TGTGCCAGCAGTGACAGGGGGCGGAGAGATACGCAGTATTTT. Translated: CASSDRGRRDTQYF.

The genes are TRBV5-1 and TRBJ2-5, with 10 bases that match TRBD1. Germline CDR1 reads SGHRS; CDR2 reads YFSETQ. CDR3 length equals 15 residues. V lost 5 bases to trimming and J lost 5 bases; unmatched junction nucleotides: 9. In DNA form, the CDR3 reads TGCGCCAGCAGAGGGGGGACAGGGGTTTCTGAGACCCAGTACTTC. Amino acids: CASRGGTGVSETQYF.

The rearrangement joins TRBV2 to TRBJ1-1; D call uncertain. CDR3 length equals 13 residues. Deletions cut 4 bases from V and 5 bases from J, with 11 bases between. Germline lookup yields CDR1 SNHLY and CDR2 FYNNEI. The chain's CDR3 is CASSVLHTTEAFF. CDR3 in DNA: TGTGCCAGCAGTGTCTTACACACGACTGAAGCTTTCTTT. The whole variable domain, filled in from reference TRBV2 and TRBJ1-1, reads EPEVTQTPSHQVTQMGQEVILRCVPISNHLYFYWYRQILGQKVEFLVSFYNNEISEKSEIFDDQFSVERPDGSNFTLKIRSTKLEDSAMYFCASSVLHTTEAFFGQGTRLTVV.

The chain is built from TRBV7-8 and TRBJ1-5; no clear D gene. Trimming removed 5 bases at V and 0 bases at J, with 17 bases between. The CDR3 sequence is 17 residues long. CDR1 and CDR2 from the germline V gene are SGHVS and FQNEAQ. The CDR3 DNA reads TGTGCCAGCAGCCCCGAGCGAATCGAGGGTAGCAATCAGCCCCAGCATTTT. Protein product: CASSPERIEGSNQPQHF.

V is TRBV5-1 and J is TRBJ2-5, with D possibly matching TRBD2 (5 bases). The length of the CDR3 is 16 residues. V lost 4 bases to trimming and J lost 2 bases, with 18 bases between them. Germline V gene sequence: CDR1 SGHRS, CDR2 YFSETQ. The chain's CDR3 is CASSPGRPDFQETQYF. CDR3 coding DNA: TGCGCCAGCAGCCCCGGACGGCCGGACTTTCAAGAGACCCAGTACTTC.

V is TRBV11-2 and J is TRBJ1-3; no definite D call. Between the trimmed V and J ends, which lost 5 bases and 5 bases, there was a span of 16 bases. This CDR3 contains 15 residues. CDR1 is SGHAT and CDR2 is FQNNGV in the germline V gene. The CDR3 here is CASSPIYNERNTIYF. CDR3 DNA sequence: TGTGCCAGCAGCCCAATATACAATGAACGAAACACCATATATTTT.

The CDR3 region has the DNA TGTGCCAGCAGCGCCGGACAGGGCACAGATACGCAGTATTTT. Encoded protein: CASSAGQGTDTQYF. V and J are TRBV9 and TRBJ2-3; 7 nucleotides align to TRBD1. Germline V gene sequence: CDR1 SGDLS, CDR2 YYNGEE. V shed 3 bases, J shed 1 base, and the junction held 2 bases outside the gene matches. The CDR3 contains 14 residues. The whole variable domain, filled in from reference TRBV9 and TRBJ2-3, reads DSGVTQTPKHLITATGQRVTLRCSPRSGDLSVYWYQQSLDQGLQFLIQYYNGEERAKGNILERFSAQQFPDLHSELNLSSLELGDSALYFCASSAGQGTDTQYFGPGTRLTVL.